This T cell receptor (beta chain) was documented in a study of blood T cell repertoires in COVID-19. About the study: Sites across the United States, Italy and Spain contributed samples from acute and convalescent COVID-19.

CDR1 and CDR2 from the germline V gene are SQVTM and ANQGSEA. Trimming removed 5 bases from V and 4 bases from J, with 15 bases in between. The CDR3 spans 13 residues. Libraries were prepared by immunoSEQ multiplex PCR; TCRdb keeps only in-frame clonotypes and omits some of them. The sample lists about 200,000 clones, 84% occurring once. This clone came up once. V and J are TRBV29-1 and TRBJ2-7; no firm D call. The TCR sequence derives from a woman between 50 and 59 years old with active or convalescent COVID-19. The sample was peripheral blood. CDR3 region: CSVFPVGHYEQYF. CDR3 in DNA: TGCAGCGTTTTCCCAGTGGGCCATTACGAGCAGTACTTC.